This record concerns one TCR beta chain sequence. The entry originates in a study of T cells of healthy individuals. TCRdb reprocessed the 5' RACE reads via MiXCR and lists one record per CDR3 protein. The sample contains about 60,000 distinct CDR3 sequences, about a sixth of which appear only once. Trimming cost V 4 bases and J 6 bases, with 13 bases left between them. This CDR3 contains 13 residues. The chain has TRBV12-3 or TRBV12-4 and TRBJ2-7; tentative D call: TRBD1 (8 bases). The sequence derives from a human donor in good health. CDR3 sequence: CASSSTGEGEQYF. CDR3 DNA: TGTGCCAGCAGTTCGACAGGGGAGGGCGAGCAGTACTTC.